This TCR beta chain was identified in a study of T cells in Graves' hyperthyroidism and ophthalmopathy. TCR beta CDR3 region amplification was performed from RNA transcripts. The study used the HTBI primer set for a first-round RT-PCR of the TCR CDR3. Via MiXCR, TCRdb re-called the multiplex PCR reads, giving one row per CDR3 protein. The sample has 540,000 or so distinct CDR3 sequences, 15% to 19% seen once. From germline, CDR1 is SGDLS and CDR2 YYNGEE. Trimming took off 0 bases at V and 7 bases at J, with 10 bases between the two ends. The CDR3 loop spans 14 amino acids. This clonotype was counted only a few times.

The V gene is TRBV9, the J gene TRBJ2-2, with D unresolved. The sequence was collected from a woman under 40 with Graves' hyperthyroidism. Sample: blood. The CDR3 DNA reads as TGTGCCAGCAGCGTAGTCCACATGGGCGGGGAGCTGTTTTTT. It translates to CASSVVHMGGELFF.